This record covers a single T cell receptor (beta chain). This sample is part of a study of blood T cell repertoires in COVID-19. The overall study: T cells, B-cell-depleted T cells, or PBMCs supplied cDNA or gDNA.

Original handling: Reference gene primers were amplified, and this amplification served to estimate nucleated cell counts. The data were produced by immunoSEQ multiplex PCR, yet TCRdb's version contains in-frame clones alone and is incomplete. V and J calls and clone size are those listed in that table; D and trimming were worked out from the DNA. The table shows some 230,000 clones, with roughly four fifths occurring only once. Cohort 3 donors counted as recovered after two negative PCRs, clearance, or resolved symptoms. Sample: PBMCs or T cells enriched from blood (not recorded which). The clonotype originates from a man between 40 and 49 years old who had recovered from COVID-19.

In DNA form, the CDR3 reads TGCAGTGCTTTCTTGACGGACTCCCGGTACTTC. Protein product: CSAFLTDSRYF. The chain recombines TRBV20-1 with TRBJ2-5, with D possibly matching TRBD2 (5 bases). The CDR3 consists of 11 residues. CDR1 is DFQATT and CDR2 is SNEGSKA in the germline V gene (reference sequence). The V gene lost 5 bases and the J gene lost 13 bases, with 17 bases spanning the gap.